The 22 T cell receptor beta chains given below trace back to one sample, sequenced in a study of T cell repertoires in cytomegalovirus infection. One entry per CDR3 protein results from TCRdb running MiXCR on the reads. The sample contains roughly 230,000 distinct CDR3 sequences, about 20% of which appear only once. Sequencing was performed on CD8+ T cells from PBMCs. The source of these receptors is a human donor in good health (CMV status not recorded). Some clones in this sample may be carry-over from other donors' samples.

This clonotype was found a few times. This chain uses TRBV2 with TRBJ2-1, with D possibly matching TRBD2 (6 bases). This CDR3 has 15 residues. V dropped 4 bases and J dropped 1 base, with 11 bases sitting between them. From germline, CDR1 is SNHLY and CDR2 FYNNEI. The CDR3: CASSAAGMSYNEQFF. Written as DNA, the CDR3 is TGTGCCAGCAGTGCAGCGGGCATGTCCTACAATGAGCAGTTCTTC.

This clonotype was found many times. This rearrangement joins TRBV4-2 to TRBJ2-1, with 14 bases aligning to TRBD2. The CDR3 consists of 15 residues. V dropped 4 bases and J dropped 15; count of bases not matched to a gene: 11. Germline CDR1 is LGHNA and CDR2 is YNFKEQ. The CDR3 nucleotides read TGTGCCAGCAGCCTCGGACTAGCGGGGGGTCCGAACTGGTTCTTC. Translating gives CASSLGLAGGPNWFF.

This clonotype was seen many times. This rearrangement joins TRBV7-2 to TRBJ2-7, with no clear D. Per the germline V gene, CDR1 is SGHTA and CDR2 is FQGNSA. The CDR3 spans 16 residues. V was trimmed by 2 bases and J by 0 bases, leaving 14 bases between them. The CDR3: CASSLIGQAPSYEQYF. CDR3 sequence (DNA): TGTGCCAGCAGCTTAATAGGGCAGGCCCCCTCCTACGAGCAGTACTTC. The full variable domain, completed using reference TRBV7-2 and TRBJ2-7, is GAGVSQSPSNKVTEKGKDVELRCDPISGHTALYWYRQSLGQGLEFLIYFQGNSAPDKSGLPSDRFSAERTGGSVSTLTIQRTQQEDSAVYLCASSLIGQAPSYEQYFGPGTRLTVT.

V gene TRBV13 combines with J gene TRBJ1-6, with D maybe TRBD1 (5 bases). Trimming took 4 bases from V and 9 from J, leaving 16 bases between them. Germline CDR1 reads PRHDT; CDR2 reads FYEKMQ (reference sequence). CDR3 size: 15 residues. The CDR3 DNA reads TGTGCCAGCAGCTCTCAGAGGGGCTCCCCTTCACCCCTCCACTTT. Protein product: CASSSQRGSPSPLHF.

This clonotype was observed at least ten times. Here the CDR3 reads CASSQSGTAYTDTQYF. CDR3 sequence (DNA): TGTGCCAGCAGCCAGTCCGGGACAGCCTACACAGATACGCAGTATTTT. This chain links TRBV7-8 with TRBJ2-3; 7 nucleotides align to TRBD1. Per germline, CDR1 SGHVS and CDR2 FQNEAQ. The CDR3 runs 16 residues. With 5 bases clipped from V and 2 bases from J, the junction kept 10 bases outside the gene matches.

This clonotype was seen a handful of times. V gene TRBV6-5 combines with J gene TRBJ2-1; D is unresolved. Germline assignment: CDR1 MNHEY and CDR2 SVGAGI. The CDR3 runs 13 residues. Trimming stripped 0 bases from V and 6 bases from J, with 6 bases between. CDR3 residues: CASSYSIGNEQFF. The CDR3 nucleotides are TGTGCCAGCAGTTACTCGATTGGCAATGAGCAGTTCTTC.

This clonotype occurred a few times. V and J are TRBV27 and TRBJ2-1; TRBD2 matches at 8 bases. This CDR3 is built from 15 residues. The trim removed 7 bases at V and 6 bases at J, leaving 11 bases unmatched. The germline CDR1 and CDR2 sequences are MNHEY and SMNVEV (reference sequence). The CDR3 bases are TGTGCCAGCACCCGCCATCACGGGGGGGCCAATGAGCAGTTCTTC. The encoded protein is CASTRHHGGANEQFF.

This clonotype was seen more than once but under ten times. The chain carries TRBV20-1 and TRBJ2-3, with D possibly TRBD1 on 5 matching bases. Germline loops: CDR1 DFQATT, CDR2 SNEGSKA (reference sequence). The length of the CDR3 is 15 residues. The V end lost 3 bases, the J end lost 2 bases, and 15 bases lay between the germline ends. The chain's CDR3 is CSARAKTALTDTQYF. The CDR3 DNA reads TGCAGTGCTAGGGCCAAGACAGCACTCACAGATACGCAGTATTTT.

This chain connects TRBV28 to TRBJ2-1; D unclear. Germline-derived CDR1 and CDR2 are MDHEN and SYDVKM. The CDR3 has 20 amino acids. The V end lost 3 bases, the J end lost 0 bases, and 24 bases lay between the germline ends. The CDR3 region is CASSFGQAVSLPNSYNEQFF. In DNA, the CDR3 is TGTGCCAGCAGTTTCGGTCAGGCCGTTAGCCTCCCTAACTCCTACAATGAGCAGTTCTTC.

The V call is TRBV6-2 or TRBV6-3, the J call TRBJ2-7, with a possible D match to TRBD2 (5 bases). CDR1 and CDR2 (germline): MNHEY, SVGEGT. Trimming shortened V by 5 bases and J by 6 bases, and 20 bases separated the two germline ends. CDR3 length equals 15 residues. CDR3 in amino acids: CASSTAEDLVFEQYF. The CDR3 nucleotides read TGTGCCAGCAGTACCGCCGAGGACTTGGTATTCGAGCAGTACTTC.

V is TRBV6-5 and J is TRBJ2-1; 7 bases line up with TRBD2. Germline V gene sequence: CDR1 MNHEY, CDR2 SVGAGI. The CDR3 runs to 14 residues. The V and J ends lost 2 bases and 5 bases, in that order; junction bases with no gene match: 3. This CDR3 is CASSYAGDDNEQFF. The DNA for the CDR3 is TGTGCCAGCAGTTACGCGGGGGATGACAATGAGCAGTTCTTC.

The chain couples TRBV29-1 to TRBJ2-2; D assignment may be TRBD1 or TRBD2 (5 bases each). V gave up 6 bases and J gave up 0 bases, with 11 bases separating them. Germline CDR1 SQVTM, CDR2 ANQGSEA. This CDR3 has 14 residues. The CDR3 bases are TGCAGCGTGGGGGTTCTTACGAACACCGGGGAGCTGTTTTTT. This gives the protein CSVGVLTNTGELFF.

CDR3: CAWSEGITSGNTIYF. The CDR3 DNA follows: TGTGCCTGGAGTGAGGGCATAACCTCTGGAAACACCATATATTTT. The rearrangement joins TRBV30 to TRBJ1-3; D gene ambiguous. Trimming stripped 1 base from V and 0 bases from J, with 10 bases between. The CDR3 spans 15 residues. CDR1 and CDR2 from the germline V gene are GTSNPN and SVGIG (reference sequence).

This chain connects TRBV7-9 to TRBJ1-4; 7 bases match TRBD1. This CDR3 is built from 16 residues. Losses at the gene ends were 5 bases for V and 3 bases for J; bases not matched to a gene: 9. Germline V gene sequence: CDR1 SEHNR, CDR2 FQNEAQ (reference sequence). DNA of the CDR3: TGTGCCAGCAGCCAAGACAGGGAATGGCCTAATGAAAAACTGTTTTTT. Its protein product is CASSQDREWPNEKLFF.

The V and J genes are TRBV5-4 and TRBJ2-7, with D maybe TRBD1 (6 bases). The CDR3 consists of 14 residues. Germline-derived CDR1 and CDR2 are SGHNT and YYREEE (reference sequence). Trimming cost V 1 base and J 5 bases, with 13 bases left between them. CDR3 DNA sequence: TGTGCCAGCAGCTTGCTACAGGGTGGGCACGAGCAGTACTTC. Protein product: CASSLLQGGHEQYF. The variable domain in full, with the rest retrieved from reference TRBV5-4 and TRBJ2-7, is ETGVTQSPTHLIKTRGQQVTLRCSSQSGHNTVSWYQQALGQGPQFIFQYYREEENGRGNFPPRFSGLQFPNYSSELNVNALELDDSALYLCASSLLQGGHEQYFGPGTRLTVT.

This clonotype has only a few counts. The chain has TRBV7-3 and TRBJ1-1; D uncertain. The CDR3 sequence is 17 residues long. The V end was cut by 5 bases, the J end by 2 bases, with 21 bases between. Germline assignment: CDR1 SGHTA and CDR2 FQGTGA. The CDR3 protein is CASSPHQLTPQNTEAFF. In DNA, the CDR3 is TGTGCCAGCAGCCCACACCAGCTTACACCCCAAAACACTGAAGCTTTCTTT.

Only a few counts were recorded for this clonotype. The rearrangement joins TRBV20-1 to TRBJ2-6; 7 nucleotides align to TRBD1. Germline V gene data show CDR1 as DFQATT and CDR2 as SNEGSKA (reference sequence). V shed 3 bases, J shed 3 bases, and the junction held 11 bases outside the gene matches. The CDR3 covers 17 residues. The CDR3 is CSASGRQGSSGANVLTF. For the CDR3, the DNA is TGCAGTGCTAGCGGTAGACAGGGTAGTAGTGGGGCCAACGTCCTGACTTTC.

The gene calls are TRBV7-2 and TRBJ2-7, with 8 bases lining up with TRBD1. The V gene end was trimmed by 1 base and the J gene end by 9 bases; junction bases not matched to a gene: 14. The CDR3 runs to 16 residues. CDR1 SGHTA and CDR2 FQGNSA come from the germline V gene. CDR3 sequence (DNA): TGTGCCAGCAGCTTAGAGTCGGGACAGGCCCCTCTTGGGCAGTACTTC. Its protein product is CASSLESGQAPLGQYF.

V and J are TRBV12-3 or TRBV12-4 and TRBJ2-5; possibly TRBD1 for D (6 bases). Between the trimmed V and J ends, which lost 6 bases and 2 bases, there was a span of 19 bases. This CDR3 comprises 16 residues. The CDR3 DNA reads TGTGCCAGCAGCTTAACCCCCTTGGACAGTCAAGAGACCCAGTACTTC. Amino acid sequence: CASSLTPLDSQETQYF.

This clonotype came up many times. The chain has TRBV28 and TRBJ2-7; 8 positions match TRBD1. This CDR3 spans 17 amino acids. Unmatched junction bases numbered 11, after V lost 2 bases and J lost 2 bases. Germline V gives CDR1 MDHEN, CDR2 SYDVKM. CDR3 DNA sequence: TGTGCCAGCAGTTTACCGGAACAGGGGGACAGCCCCTACGAGCAGTACTTC. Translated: CASSLPEQGDSPYEQYF.

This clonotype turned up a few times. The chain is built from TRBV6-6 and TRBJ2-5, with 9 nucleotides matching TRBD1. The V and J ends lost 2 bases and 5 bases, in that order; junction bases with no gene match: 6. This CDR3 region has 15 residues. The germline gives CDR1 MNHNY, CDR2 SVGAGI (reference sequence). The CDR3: CASSYQWTGVETQYF. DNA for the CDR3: TGTGCCAGCAGTTACCAATGGACAGGGGTCGAGACCCAGTACTTC.

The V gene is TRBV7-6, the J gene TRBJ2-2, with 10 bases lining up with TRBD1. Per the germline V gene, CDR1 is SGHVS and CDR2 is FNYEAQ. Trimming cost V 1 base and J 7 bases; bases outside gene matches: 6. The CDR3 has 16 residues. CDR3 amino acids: CASSLDAGQGIGELFF. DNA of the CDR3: TGTGCCAGCAGCTTAGATGCGGGACAGGGGATCGGGGAGCTGTTTTTT.